This T cell receptor beta chain was sequenced for a study of liver allograft versus peripheral blood T cells. Overall study context: Within transplanted livers, the T cell receptor repertoires were examined and compared against the repertoires present in the peripheral blood of liver transplant recipients. Study-level points and caveats: Liver allograft T cell receptor repertoires were reported to differ from peripheral blood repertoires.

MiXCR, run by TCRdb on the reads, gives a single entry per CDR3 protein. This sample has 1,500 to 2,000 distinct CDR3 sequences, with 14% to 15% found just once. Germline trimming cut 4 bases from V and 7 bases from J; bases unmatched to any gene: 10. The CDR3 covers 15 residues. CDR1 is SEHNR and CDR2 is FQNEAQ in the germline V gene (reference sequence). In its sample, this clonotype is medium-sized (0.01 to 0.1%). The antigen remains undetermined. The source of this sequence is a human patient who had a liver transplant. T cells may partly derive from the graft donor. The chain couples TRBV7-9 to TRBJ1-5; 7 nucleotides match TRBD1. This CDR3 is CASSSGQAQGQPQHF. CDR3 coding DNA: TGTGCCAGCAGCTCTGGACAGGCCCAAGGGCAGCCCCAGCATTTT.